Shown below are 2 T cell receptor beta chains from a single sample sequenced in a study of T-cell memory formation after mild COVID-19. From the 5' RACE reads, TCRdb called clonotypes with MiXCR, one entry per CDR3 protein. Here the sample spans about 340,000 distinct CDR3 sequences, approximately 16% being singletons. Input material: PBMCs or a T cell subset sorted from them (not recorded which). All receptors derive from a man aged 18-30 years who had mild COVID-19 (a few samples of this study predate the infection). Cell type and time point are not known.

This clonotype was seen more than once but under ten times. The rearrangement uses TRBV10-3 and TRBJ2-3; 11 bases fit TRBD2. From germline, CDR1 is ENHRY and CDR2 SYGVKD. V shed 9 bases, J shed 6 bases, and the junction held 11 bases outside the gene matches. This CDR3 spans 15 amino acids. The chain's CDR3 is CAISSGGYGKDTQYF. CDR3 nucleotides: TGTGCCATTTCTAGCGGGGGGTACGGAAAGGATACGCAGTATTTT.

The chain has TRBV6-6 and TRBJ2-1, with D maybe TRBD2 (7 bases). V gave up 6 bases and J gave up 4 bases, with 16 bases separating them. This CDR3 is built from 15 residues. Germline assignment: CDR1 MNHNY and CDR2 SVGAGI (reference sequence). CDR3 DNA sequence: TGTGCCAGCAGAGAGGGGGGGGCAAGTTACAATGAGCAGTTCTTC. This translates into CASREGGASYNEQFF.